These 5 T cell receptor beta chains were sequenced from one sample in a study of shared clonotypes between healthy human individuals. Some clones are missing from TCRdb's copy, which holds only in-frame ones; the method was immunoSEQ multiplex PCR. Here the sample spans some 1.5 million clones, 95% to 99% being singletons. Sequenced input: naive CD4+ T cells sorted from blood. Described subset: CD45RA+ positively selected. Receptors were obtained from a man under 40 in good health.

In DNA, the CDR3 is TGTGCCAGCAGTTTAGTAGCAGGGATAAACACCATATATTTT. Residues: CASSLVAGINTIYF. The chain combines TRBV28 with TRBJ1-3; TRBD1 might be the D (5 bases). The V end lost 2 bases, the J end lost 6 bases, and 11 bases lay between the germline ends. This CDR3 has 14 amino acids. CDR1 and CDR2 (germline): MDHEN, SYDVKM.

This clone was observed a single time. This CDR3 reads CASSLRPGYGYTF. CDR3 nucleotides: TGTGCCAGCAGCCTCCGGCCTGGCTATGGCTACACCTTC. This chain links TRBV28 with TRBJ1-2; D unclear. Germline V CDR1 and CDR2: MDHEN, SYDVKM. The CDR3 extends over 13 amino acids. Between the trimmed V and J ends, which lost 6 bases and 4 bases, there was a span of 12 bases.

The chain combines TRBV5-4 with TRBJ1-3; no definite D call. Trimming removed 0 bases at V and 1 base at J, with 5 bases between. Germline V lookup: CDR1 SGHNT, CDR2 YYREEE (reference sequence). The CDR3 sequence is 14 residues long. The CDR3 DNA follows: TGTGCCAGCAGCTTGGCCTTGTCTGGAAACACCATATATTTT. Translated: CASSLALSGNTIYF. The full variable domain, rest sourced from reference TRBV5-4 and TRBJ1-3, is ETGVTQSPTHLIKTRGQQVTLRCSSQSGHNTVSWYQQALGQGPQFIFQYYREEENGRGNFPPRFSGLQFPNYSSELNVNALELDDSALYLCASSLALSGNTIYFGEGSWLTVV.

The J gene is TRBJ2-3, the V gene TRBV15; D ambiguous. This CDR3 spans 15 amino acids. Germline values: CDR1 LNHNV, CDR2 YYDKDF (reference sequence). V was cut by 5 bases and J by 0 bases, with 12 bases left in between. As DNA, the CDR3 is TGTGCCACCAGCCAAACCCGAACTAGCACAGATACGCAGTATTTT. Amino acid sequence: CATSQTRTSTDTQYF.

CDR3 loop: CSGQGTYEQYF. The CDR3 nucleotides read TGCAGCGGCCAGGGAACCTACGAGCAGTACTTC. The chain uses TRBV29-1 and TRBJ2-7, with D perhaps matching TRBD1 (5 bases). This CDR3 is 11 amino acids long. The V end was cut by 7 bases, the J end by 2 bases, with 9 bases between. Germline V CDR1 and CDR2: SQVTM, ANQGSEA.